These 5 T cell receptor beta chains came from one sample sequenced in a study of blood T cell repertoires in COVID-19. The repertoire was sequenced with immunoSEQ multiplex PCR; TCRdb's copy has only in-frame clones and lacks some. There are some 110,000 clones in the sample; around 83% occur only once, and 7% to 9.5% lies in the top ten. Sequencing input: peripheral blood. The receptors stem from a man between 65 and 85 years old with acute or convalescent COVID-19.

Concerning this clone itself: The junction and the germline gene differ at one end; a read error may be behind it. The chain has TRBV7-7 and TRBJ2-1, with 9 bases identical to TRBD2. This CDR3 is 15 amino acids long. The germline V gene has CDR1 SSHAT and CDR2 FNYEAQ (reference sequence). In nucleotides, the CDR3 is TGTGCTAGCAGCTTGGCGGGGGGGCCCTACAATGAGCAGTTCTTC. The encoded protein is CASSLAGGPYNEQFF.

The gene calls are TRBV5-1 and TRBJ1-5; a possible D gene is TRBD1 (5 bases). The length of the CDR3 is 15 residues. The germline V gene encodes CDR1 SGHRS and CDR2 YFSETQ. Trimming pared 4 bases from V and 6 bases from J, leaving 17 bases between. The CDR3 sequence: CASSASPGSGQPQHF. CDR3 nucleotides: TGCGCCAGCAGCGCCTCCCCAGGGTCCGGTCAGCCCCAGCATTTT.

The chain recombines TRBV5-1 with TRBJ2-3; D uncertain. V was pared by 0 bases and J by 3 bases, with 11 bases between. Germline V lookup: CDR1 SGHRS, CDR2 YFSETQ. This CDR3 has 15 amino acids. CDR3 nucleotides: TGCGCCAGCAGCTTGGAAATGCGTCGAACAGATACGCAGTATTTT. Translated, it gives CASSLEMRRTDTQYF.

The CDR3 DNA reads TGTGCCAGCAGCTTAGGCCTCTACAATGAGCAGTTCTTC. It codes for CASSLGLYNEQFF. The genes are TRBV7-3 and TRBJ2-1; no clear D. The CDR3 is 13 amino acids. The germline V gene encodes CDR1 SGHTA and CDR2 FQGTGA. Trimming shortened V by 2 bases and J by 3 bases, and 5 bases separated the two germline ends.

The V gene is TRBV5-1, the J gene TRBJ2-1, with a possible D match to TRBD1 (5 bases). V was trimmed by 4 bases and J by 1 base, leaving 12 bases between them. CDR3 length equals 15 residues. Germline lookup yields CDR1 SGHRS and CDR2 YFSETQ. The CDR3 bases are TGCGCCAGCAGCCTCCTCAGGGATTCCTACAATGAGCAGTTCTTC. Translating gives CASSLLRDSYNEQFF.